One sample yielded the 20 T cell receptor beta chains listed below, sequenced in a study of T cells in Graves' hyperthyroidism and ophthalmopathy. Amplified TCR beta CDR3 regions came from RNA transcripts. A first-round RT-PCR of the TCR CDR3 used the HTBI primer set. In TCRdb, the multiplex PCR reads were re-called with MiXCR into one record per CDR3 protein. The sample includes 530,000 or so distinct CDR3 sequences, 40% to 55% seen only once; the top ten take about 8.3%. Material for sequencing was peripheral blood or thyroid tissue (not recorded which). These receptors came from a woman aged 18-29 years with Graves' hyperthyroidism.

This clonotype was counted once. V gene TRBV15 combines with J gene TRBJ2-5; perhaps TRBD2 as D (5 bases). Trimming removed 0 bases at V and 1 base at J, with 12 bases between. The V gene's germline CDR1 is LNHNV and CDR2 YYDKDF (reference sequence). The CDR3 contains 16 residues. The CDR3 spells CATSRDQTRAQETQYF. The CDR3 nucleotides read TGTGCCACCAGCAGAGATCAGACGCGGGCCCAAGAGACCCAGTACTTC.

A remark on this clonotype: The junction does not match germline at one end; this may be a read error. V gene TRBV7-6 combines with J gene TRBJ2-7; D may be TRBD2 (6 bases). The J call may be in error: the DNA end matches TRBJ2-1 better. The length of the CDR3 is 15 residues. From germline, CDR1 is SGHVS and CDR2 FNYEAQ. The CDR3 coding sequence is TGCGCCAGCAGCTTGGAGGGGACGGATCTTAATGAGCAGTTCTTC. Protein: CASSLEGTDLNEQFF.

The sample holds a few counts of this clonotype. V is TRBV3-1 and J is TRBJ2-5; D is undetermined. V lost 1 base and J lost 2, with 23 bases in between. Germline V CDR1 and CDR2: LGHDT, YNNKEL (reference sequence). The CDR3 runs 19 residues. The CDR3 DNA follows: TGTGCCAGCAGCCAAGTAGTGAGTCGAGGACGGACGGAGCAAGAGACCCAGTACTTC. Amino acid sequence: CASSQVVSRGRTEQETQYF.

This sequence joins TRBV6-1 and TRBJ2-3; D is undetermined. CDR1 is MNHNS and CDR2 is SASEGT in the germline V gene. V lost 5 bases and J 0 bases, leaving 9 bases between the germline ends. The CDR3 contains 14 residues. The CDR3 protein is CASSYRDSTDTQYF. CDR3 DNA: TGTGCCAGCAGTTATAGAGACAGCACAGATACGCAGTATTTT.

This clonotype was counted only a few times. The chain combines TRBV7-9 with TRBJ2-7; 7 positions agree with TRBD2. The J call is doubtful: the DNA matches TRBJ2-1 better. Germline V gives CDR1 SEHNR, CDR2 FQNEAQ (reference sequence). The CDR3 covers 13 residues. CDR3 bases: TGTGCCAGCAGCCACCTTAGCGGGAATGAGCAGTTCTTC. This encodes CASSHLSGNEQFF.

V usage is TRBV19 and J usage is TRBJ2-2, with D possibly TRBD2 on 5 matching bases. The CDR3 sequence is 14 residues long. Germline V lookup: CDR1 LNHDA, CDR2 SQIVND (reference sequence). Trimming stripped 3 bases from V and 3 bases from J, with 8 bases between. The CDR3 sequence: CASSIHGDTGELFF. The CDR3 bases are TGTGCCAGTAGTATCCACGGGGACACCGGGGAGCTGTTTTTT. Complete variable domain (other parts from reference TRBV19 and TRBJ2-2): DGGITQSPKYLFRKEGQNVTLSCEQNLNHDAMYWYRQDPGQGLRLIYYSQIVNDFQKGDIAEGYSVSREKKESFPLTVTSAQKNPTAFYLCASSIHGDTGELFFGEGSRLTVL.

About this clonotype itself: One junction end does not reproduce the germline sequence, and a read error may be involved. V and J are TRBV19 and TRBJ2-7; perhaps TRBD1 as D (5 bases). This CDR3 spans 13 amino acids. The germline V gene has CDR1 LNHDA and CDR2 SQIVND (reference sequence). The CDR3 reads CASSLQQAYQQYF. In nucleotides, the CDR3 is TGTGCCAGTAGTCTACAACAGGCCTACCAGCAGTACTTC.

There are many counts of this clonotype. The chain uses TRBV12-3 or TRBV12-4 and TRBJ1-2; a weak D match, TRBD1 (6 bases). The CDR3 contains 14 residues. V was cut by 4 bases and J by 8 bases, with 17 bases left in between. The DNA for the CDR3 is TGTGCCAGCAGTTCTAACAGGGAACTTCACGGCTACACCTTC. This sequence encodes CASSSNRELHGYTF.

V is TRBV5-4 and J is TRBJ1-6; D gene uncertain. V was cut by 4 bases and J by 10 bases, with 18 bases left in between. In germline, CDR1 is SGHNT, CDR2 YYREEE (reference sequence). The CDR3 has 15 amino acids. Here the CDR3 reads CASSRNDLRESPLHF. The CDR3 DNA reads as TGTGCCAGCAGCAGAAACGACCTTAGAGAGTCACCCCTCCACTTT.

The rearrangement uses TRBV15 and TRBJ1-2; D is unclear. Trimming took 4 bases from V and 10 from J, leaving 16 bases between them. The germline gives CDR1 LNHNV, CDR2 YYDKDF (reference sequence). This CDR3 has 13 amino acids. This CDR3 is CATSKGLAGNYTF. The CDR3 DNA reads TGTGCCACCAGCAAAGGACTAGCGGGCAACTACACCTTC. The whole variable domain, filled in from reference TRBV15 and TRBJ1-2, reads DAMVIQNPRYQVTQFGKPVTLSCSQTLNHNVMYWYQQKSSQAPKLLFHYYDKDFNNEADTPDNFQSRRPNTSFCFLDIRSPGLGDTAMYLCATSKGLAGNYTFGSGTRLTVV.

This chain connects TRBV4-2 to TRBJ1-1, with D possibly TRBD1 on 5 matching bases. This CDR3 spans 14 amino acids. Trimming left V 4 bases short and J 1 base short, with 10 bases between. CDR1 is LGHNA, CDR2 YNFKEQ, per germline. DNA for the CDR3: TGTGCCAGCAGCCCCAGGGAGGCGAACACTGAAGCTTTCTTT. Protein: CASSPREANTEAFF.

Many counts were recorded for this clonotype. The chain is built from TRBV11-3 and TRBJ1-4; D possibly corresponds to TRBD1 (5 bases). Germline-derived CDR1 and CDR2 are SGHNT and YENEEA. CDR3 length: 13 amino acids. Trimming shortened V by 6 bases and J by 8 bases, and 13 bases separated the two germline ends. The CDR3 loop reads CASSRDRQEKLFF. CDR3 nucleotides: TGTGCCAGCAGTAGAGACAGACAAGAAAAACTGTTTTTT.

This clonotype was seen only a few times. V usage is TRBV7-9 and J usage is TRBJ2-7; TRBD2 might be the D (6 bases). Looked up from germline, CDR1 is SEHNR and CDR2 is FQNEAQ (reference sequence). Trimming took 3 bases from V and 6 from J, leaving 9 bases between them. The CDR3 sequence is 12 residues long. The CDR3 here is CASSLGEAEQYF. The CDR3 DNA follows: TGTGCCAGCAGCTTGGGGGAGGCCGAGCAGTACTTC.

To note about this clonotype: Sequence at one end of the junction differs from germline and may be a read error. The V call is TRBV12-3 or TRBV12-4, the J call TRBJ2-5; D possibly corresponds to TRBD2 (5 bases). The CDR3 length is 11 residues. The CDR3, as DNA: TGTGCCAGCGGGAGTGCAGAGACCCGGTACTTC. Translation: CASGSAETRYF.

In this sample, this clonotype turned up a few times. The CDR3 loop reads CASSLPGTSGNTIYF. CDR3 bases: TGTGCCAGCAGCTTGCCTGGCACCTCTGGAAACACCATATATTTT. The rearrangement joins TRBV5-6 to TRBJ1-3; D is ambiguous. The V end was cut by 1 base, the J end by 0 bases, with 8 bases between. Germline CDR1 reads SGHDT; CDR2 reads YYEEEE. CDR3 length: 15 residues.

A note on this clonotype: Since no conserved phenylalanine or tryptophan closes the CDR3, a read error is the likely cause. The DNA is omitted, as the CDR3 cannot be located on it reliably, and the CDR3 follows TCRdb's listing. V is TRBV7-6 and J is TRBJ1-4. 9 amino acids form the CDR3, both terminal residues included. Germline V lookup: CDR1 SGHVS, CDR2 FNYEAQ. The CDR3 reads CASSPGGGY.

This clonotype was found many times. The chain has TRBV7-2 and TRBJ2-5, with D perhaps matching TRBD2 (6 bases). The CDR3 contains 13 residues. Trimming removed 4 bases at V and 1 base at J, with 7 bases between. From germline, CDR1 is SGHTA and CDR2 FQGNSA. Here the CDR3 reads CASSSGVQETQYF. DNA of the CDR3: TGTGCCAGCAGCTCGGGAGTCCAAGAGACCCAGTACTTC.

This clonotype was counted only a few times. CDR3 sequence (DNA): TGTGCCAGCAGTTTAGCGGAATCCTACGAGCAGTACTTC. This translates into CASSLAESYEQYF. The chain couples TRBV12-3 or TRBV12-4 to TRBJ2-7, with unresolved D. The CDR3 loop spans 13 amino acids. Trimming took off 0 bases at V and 1 base at J, with 4 bases between the two ends.

The chain is built from TRBV20-1 and TRBJ2-7, with a weak D call TRBD1 (6 bases). V was shortened by 3 bases and J by 7 bases, with 13 bases between the two germline ends. The CDR3 spans 12 residues. Germline lookup yields CDR1 DFQATT and CDR2 SNEGSKA (reference sequence). The CDR3 spells CSASTGDNEQYF. The CDR3 bases are TGCAGTGCTAGTACCGGGGACAATGAGCAGTACTTC.

Concerning this clonotype: As the CDR3 is not closed by the conserved phenylalanine or tryptophan, this likely results from a read error. The chain recombines TRBV5-6 with TRBJ1-3; the D gene is possibly TRBD1 (6 bases). This CDR3 is 16 amino acids long. V was clipped by 4 bases and J by 4 bases, with 18 bases between them. Germline loops: CDR1 SGHDT, CDR2 YYEEEE. DNA for the CDR3: TGTGCCAGCAGCAAATATCCAGGGGAACCCGGAAACACCATATATCTT. Translation: CASSKYPGEPGNTIYL.